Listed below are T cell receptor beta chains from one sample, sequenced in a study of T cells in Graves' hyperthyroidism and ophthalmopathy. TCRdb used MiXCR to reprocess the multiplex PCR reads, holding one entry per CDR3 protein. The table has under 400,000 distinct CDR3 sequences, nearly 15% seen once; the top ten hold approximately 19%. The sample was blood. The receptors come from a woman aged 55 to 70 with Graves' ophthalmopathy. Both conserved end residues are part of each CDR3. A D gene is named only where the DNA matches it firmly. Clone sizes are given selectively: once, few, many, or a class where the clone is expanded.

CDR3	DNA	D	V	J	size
CASSSSTRVLAGTPRDTQYF	TGTGCCAGCAGTTCGTCGACTAGGGTTTTGGCGGGAACCCCACGGGATACGCAGTATTTT	-	TRBV12-3/TRBV12-4	TRBJ2-3	many
CASRERGGDNQPQHF	TGTGCCAGCAGAGAGAGGGGGGGGGACAATCAGCCCCAGCATTTT	-	TRBV2	TRBJ1-5	-
CASSQDAGADTQYF	TGTGCCAGCAGCCAAGATGCGGGGGCAGATACGCAGTATTTT	TRBD2	TRBV3-1	TRBJ2-3	many
CASSQETGELFF	TGTGCCAGCAGCCAAGAAACCGGGGAGCTGTTTTTT	-	TRBV3-1	TRBJ2-2	few
CASSFRGVSGSDTQYF	TGTGCCAGCAGCTTTCGGGGGGTTAGCGGCTCAGATACGCAGTATTTT	TRBD2	TRBV7-2	TRBJ2-3	few
CASSLLGGETYEQYF	TGTGCCAGCAGTTTATTAGGGGGCGAGACCTACGAGCAGTACTTC	TRBD1	TRBV27	TRBJ2-7	many
CASSRGGATGYTF	TGTGCCAGCAGCCGAGGGGGCGCGACTGGCTACACCTTC	TRBD1	TRBV3-1	TRBJ1-2	many
CASSLQQGDEQFF	TGCGCCAGCAGCTTGCAACAGGGGGATGAGCAGTTCTTC	TRBD1	TRBV5-1	TRBJ2-1	many
CASSLRRPTLTEGYTF	TGTGCCAGCAGTTTACGCCGACCCACCTTGACAGAAGGGTACACCTTC	-	TRBV28	TRBJ1-2	many
CASSGTAGTVLQGNTIYF	TGTGCCAGCAGCGGTACCGCCGGGACAGTGCTCCAAGGAAACACCATATATTTT	TRBD1	TRBV9	TRBJ1-3	-
CSAEGQGGSGYTF	TGCAGCGCCGAGGGGCAAGGCGGATCGGGCTACACCTTC	-	TRBV29-1	TRBJ1-2	many
CSATPGTGVNYGYTF	TGCAGTGCCACACCCGGGACAGGGGTCAACTATGGCTACACCTTC	TRBD1	TRBV20-1	TRBJ1-2	-
CASSYRDPGLAVYEQYF	TGTGCCAGCAGTTACCGCGATCCGGGACTAGCGGTATACGAGCAGTACTTC	TRBD2	TRBV6-5	TRBJ2-7	many
CASTAGLTTYEQYF	TGTGCCAGCACCGCGGGACTTACGACCTACGAGCAGTACTTC	-	TRBV28	TRBJ2-7	few
CASSGSDSLNTEAFF	TGTGCCAGCAGTGGCTCCGACAGTCTGAACACTGAAGCTTTCTTT	-	TRBV12-3/TRBV12-4	TRBJ1-1	few
CSVEGNSGTEAFF	TGCAGCGTTGAGGGGAACTCCGGGACTGAAGCTTTCTTT	-	TRBV29-1	TRBJ1-1	many
CACDALGNEQFF	TGTGCCTGCGATGCTTTGGGTAATGAGCAGTTCTTC	-	TRBV6-1	TRBJ2-1	many
CASSVGAGSDTEAFF	TGTGCCAGCAGCGTAGGTGCAGGGTCGGACACTGAAGCTTTCTTT	-	TRBV9	TRBJ1-1	-
CASSLDRGAYEQYF	TGTGCCAGCAGCTTGGACAGGGGAGCCTACGAGCAGTACTTC	TRBD1	TRBV7-2	TRBJ2-7	many
CSASIDRTGELFF	TGCAGTGCTAGCATCGATAGGACCGGGGAGCTGTTTTTT	-	TRBV20-1	TRBJ2-2	many
CASSQDGGGSTDTQYF	TGTGCCAGCAGCCAAGATGGGGGGGGAAGCACAGATACGCAGTATTTT	TRBD2	TRBV3-1	TRBJ2-3	few
CATSDKTGETDTQYF	TGTGCCACCAGTGACAAGACAGGGGAAACGGATACGCAGTATTTT	TRBD1	TRBV24-1	TRBJ2-3	many
CASNTQGAEYGYTF	TGTGCCAGCAATACCCAGGGGGCCGAGTATGGCTACACCTTC	TRBD1	TRBV28	TRBJ1-2	few
CASSVGSYNSPLHF	TGTGCCAGCAGTGTGGGCTCCTATAATTCACCCCTCCACTTT	-	TRBV25-1	TRBJ1-6	-
CASRPGDGFSYEQYF	TGTGCCAGCCGTCCCGGGGACGGCTTCTCCTACGAGCAGTACTTC	-	TRBV6-1	TRBJ2-7	-
CASRDQPQHF	TGTGCCAGCAGAGATCAGCCCCAGCATTTT	-	TRBV27	TRBJ1-5	many
CASTQARVHYEQYF	TGTGCCAGCACCCAGGCGCGGGTGCACTACGAGCAGTACTTC	-	TRBV6-1	TRBJ2-7	few
CASSGGGGGNQPQHF	TGTGCCAGCAGCGGGGGCGGGGGAGGAAATCAGCCCCAGCATTTT	-	TRBV5-5	TRBJ1-5	many
CASSLDHRGNEQYF	TGTGCCAGCAGCTTAGATCACAGGGGAAACGAGCAGTACTTC	TRBD1	TRBV7-2	TRBJ2-7	many
CASSLAPPYNEQFF	TGTGCCAGCAGCTTGGCTCCGCCCTACAATGAGCAGTTCTTC	-	TRBV7-9	TRBJ2-1	few
CASSIYPGDQPQHF	TGTGCCAGTAGTATATATCCGGGTGATCAGCCCCAGCATTTT	-	TRBV19	TRBJ1-5	few
CSAQKTPGNTEAFF	TGCAGTGCCCAGAAGACTCCCGGGAACACTGAAGCTTTCTTT	-	TRBV20-1	TRBJ1-1	many
CASSLVGGSRNIQYF	TGTGCCAGCAGCTTAGTTGGTGGGAGTAGAAACATTCAGTACTTC	-	TRBV7-2	TRBJ2-4	many
CSARVQGPDTQYF	TGCAGTGCTAGAGTCCAGGGCCCAGATACGCAGTATTTT	-	TRBV20-1	TRBJ2-3	many
CASSPIRGNQPQHF	TGTGCCAGCAGTCCGATCAGGGGCAATCAGCCCCAGCATTTT	-	TRBV27	TRBJ1-5	-
CASSAQHLGTYEQYF	TGTGCCAGCAGCGCCCAACACCTGGGGACCTACGAGCAGTACTTC	-	TRBV9	TRBJ2-7	-
CQMGSSFRTDTQYF	TGTCAGATGGGCAGCTCCTTCCGCACAGATACGCAGTATTTT	-	TRBV20-1	TRBJ2-3	many
CASSLEGLAGVDTQYF	TGTGCCAGCAGCTTAGAAGGGCTAGCGGGAGTAGATACGCAGTATTTT	TRBD2	TRBV11-2	TRBJ2-3	many
CASSSGGLSSYNEQFF	TGTGCCAGCAGTTCCGGGGGTTTGAGCTCCTACAATGAGCAGTTCTTC	-	TRBV28	TRBJ2-1	many
CSARGRRGTEAFF	TGCAGTGCTAGGGGACGGAGGGGCACTGAAGCTTTCTTT	-	TRBV20-1	TRBJ1-1	many
CSASLLQETQYF	TGCAGCGCCTCTCTGCTCCAAGAGACCCAGTACTTC	-	TRBV29-1	TRBJ2-5	many
CASGYSFRGLYSGANVLTF	TGTGCCAGCGGTTACTCGTTCAGGGGGCTTTACTCTGGGGCCAACGTCCTGACTTTC	TRBD1	TRBV6-2/TRBV6-3	TRBJ2-6	-
CASSSQTNQPQHF	TGTGCCAGTAGTAGTCAAACTAATCAGCCCCAGCATTTT	-	TRBV19	TRBJ1-5	few
CAISSQGSYNEQFF	TGTGCCATCAGTTCCCAGGGGTCCTACAATGAGCAGTTCTTC	-	TRBV10-3	TRBJ2-1	-
CSAQNSDSSYEQYF	TGCAGTGCCCAAAACAGCGATAGCTCCTACGAGCAGTACTTC	-	TRBV20-1	TRBJ2-7	many
CASSSSDRGSSYNEQFF	TGTGCCAGCAGCTCCTCGGACAGGGGGAGCTCCTACAATGAGCAGTTCTTC	TRBD1	TRBV7-3	TRBJ2-1	many
CASNLQGSNEQFF	TGTGCCAGCAATTTACAGGGGAGCAATGAGCAGTTCTTC	TRBD1	TRBV6-5	TRBJ2-1	-
CSAPRTNTEAFF	TGCAGTGCCCCGCGGACGAACACTGAAGCTTTCTTT	-	TRBV20-1	TRBJ1-1	many
CASSYVAGTGPTEAFF	TGTGCCAGCAGCTACGTAGCTGGGACAGGGCCCACTGAAGCTTTCTTT	TRBD1	TRBV11-2	TRBJ1-1	many
CASSSGLAGVDNEQFF	TGTGCCAGCAGCTCCGGACTAGCGGGAGTAGACAATGAGCAGTTCTTC	TRBD2	TRBV7-9	TRBJ2-1	many
CAWKEGSNEQFF	TGTGCCTGGAAGGAGGGGTCCAATGAGCAGTTCTTC	-	TRBV30	TRBJ2-1	many
CASVSGNRVYTF	TGTGCCAGCGTCTCCGGGAATAGGGTCTACACCTTC	-	TRBV6-1	TRBJ1-2	few
CASSLFRGNEQFF	TGTGCCAGCAGTTTATTTAGGGGGAATGAGCAGTTCTTC	-	TRBV28	TRBJ2-1	many
CASKSPGKTEAFF	TGTGCCAGCAAGTCCCCGGGGAAGACTGAAGCTTTCTTT	-	TRBV6-1	TRBJ1-1	many
CASSFYICSARGPQRVQPQHF	-	-	TRBV5-6	TRBJ1-5	-